One sample yielded the 8 T cell receptor beta chains listed below, sequenced in a study of cytomegalovirus exposure and HLA in healthy donors. Amplification used 60 Vbeta primers and 13 Jbeta primers. TCRdb's copy holds only in-frame clones and misses some; the assay was immunoSEQ multiplex PCR. The table includes some 130,000 clones, 79% detected once. Sequencing was done on a sample of PBMCs. Every receptor here comes from a man aged 35-49 years in good health and CMV-seropositive.

Note on this clone: This probably arose from a read error, given a far larger clone one base away. V gene TRBV7-9 combines with J gene TRBJ2-1, with 11 bases matching TRBD2. CDR1 is SEHNR, CDR2 FQNEAQ, per germline (reference sequence). The CDR3 runs 15 residues. CDR3 nucleotides: TGTTCCAGCAGCCTACTAGCGGGAGCCCCCAATGAGCAGTTCTTC. This gives the protein CSSSLLAGAPNEQFF. The complete variable domain, with remaining parts taken from reference TRBV7-9 and TRBJ2-1, reads DTGVSQNPRHKITKRGQNVTFRCDPISEHNRLYWYRQTLGQGPEFLTYFQNEAQLEKSRLLSDRFSAERPKGSFSTLEIQRTEQGDSAMYLCSSSLLAGAPNEQFFGPGTRLTVL.

This clone has a single count. The chain carries TRBV14 and TRBJ1-2; no definite D call. The germline V and J ends were trimmed by 4 bases and 1 base, with 10 bases remaining between them. The CDR3 extends over 14 amino acids. Germline V gives CDR1 SGHDN, CDR2 FVKESK. CDR3 amino acids: CASSPIGINYGYTF. DNA for the CDR3: TGTGCCAGCAGCCCCATCGGGATTAACTATGGCTACACCTTC.

V and J are TRBV25-1 and TRBJ2-4; 8 nucleotides agree with TRBD2. With V trimmed by 9 bases and J by 8 bases, 9 bases remained unmatched. CDR1 MGHDK and CDR2 SYGVNS come from the germline V gene. This CDR3 has 13 residues. CDR3 residues: CARKGPSGHIQYF. Written as DNA, the CDR3 is TGTGCCAGAAAAGGTCCTAGCGGGCACATTCAGTACTTC.

A single count supports this clone. This chain links TRBV7-9 with TRBJ2-1; 9 nucleotides line up with TRBD2. Germline V gene sequence: CDR1 SEHNR, CDR2 FQNEAQ (reference sequence). V lost 4 bases, J lost 6 bases, and 7 bases stayed unmatched. The CDR3 is 15 amino acids. The CDR3 DNA is TGTGCCAGCAGCTCGGTAGCGGGAGTTGGCAATGAGCAGTTCTTC. It specifies CASSSVAGVGNEQFF.

This clone has a handful of counts. The chain joins TRBV6-1 to TRBJ2-7, with 10 bases that match TRBD2. Germline trimming cut 1 base from V and 4 bases from J; bases unmatched to any gene: 4. The germline V gene has CDR1 MNHNS and CDR2 SASEGT. The length of the CDR3 is 15 residues. The CDR3: CASSEGLAGGYEQYF. The CDR3 nucleotides read TGTGCCAGCAGTGAAGGTTTAGCGGGAGGTTACGAGCAGTACTTC.

The chain is built from TRBV6-1 and TRBJ1-4; TRBD1 is a possible D gene (5 bases). V was pared by 2 bases and J by 8 bases, with 12 bases between. Germline CDR1 MNHNS, CDR2 SASEGT. This CDR3 has 14 amino acids. The CDR3 DNA sequence: TGTGCCAGCAGTGAAAGGGGTCTTAGGGAAAAACTGTTTTTT. It translates to CASSERGLREKLFF.

This chain connects TRBV7-2 to TRBJ2-7, with a possible D match to TRBD2 (5 bases). In germline, CDR1 is SGHTA, CDR2 FQGNSA. This CDR3 is built from 15 residues. Between the trimmed V and J ends, which lost 3 bases and 9 bases, there was a span of 21 bases. The CDR3 DNA reads TGTGCCAGCAGCTTCCCGGGGAATTTACTTGTCGCGCAGTACTTC. Translating it yields CASSFPGNLLVAQYF.

The genes are TRBV28 and TRBJ2-7; no clear D gene. The CDR3 is made up of 13 amino acids. Germline V gene lookup returns CDR1 MDHEN and CDR2 SYDVKM. Trimming removed 7 bases from V and 2 bases from J, with 12 bases in between. CDR3 amino acids: CASITDTTYEQYF. The CDR3 bases are TGTGCCAGCATTACCGACACAACCTACGAGCAGTACTTC. Drawing the rest from reference TRBV28 and TRBJ2-7, the complete variable domain is DVKVTQSSRYLVKRTGEKVFLECVQDMDHENMFWYRQDPGLGLRLIYFSYDVKMKEKGDIPEGYSVSREKKERFSLILESASTNQTSMYLCASITDTTYEQYFGPGTRLTVT.